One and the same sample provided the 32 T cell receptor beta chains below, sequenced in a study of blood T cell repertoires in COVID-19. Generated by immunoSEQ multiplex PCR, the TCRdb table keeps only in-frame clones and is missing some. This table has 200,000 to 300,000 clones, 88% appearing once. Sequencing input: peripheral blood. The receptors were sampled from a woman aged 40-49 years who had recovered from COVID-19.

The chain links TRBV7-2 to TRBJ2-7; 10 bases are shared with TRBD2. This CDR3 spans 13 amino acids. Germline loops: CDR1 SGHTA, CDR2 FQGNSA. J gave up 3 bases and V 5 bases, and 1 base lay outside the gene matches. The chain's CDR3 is CASSPSGSYEQYF. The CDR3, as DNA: TGTGCCAGCAGCCCTAGCGGGAGCTACGAGCAGTACTTC.

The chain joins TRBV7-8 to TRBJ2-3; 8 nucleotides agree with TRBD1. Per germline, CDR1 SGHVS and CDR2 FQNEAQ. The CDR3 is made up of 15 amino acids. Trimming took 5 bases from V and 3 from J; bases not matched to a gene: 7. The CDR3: CASSAARTGTDTQYF. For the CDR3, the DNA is TGTGCCAGCAGCGCAGCCCGGACAGGGACAGATACGCAGTATTTT.

This CDR3 reads CASSATGSGEAFF. In DNA form, the CDR3 reads TGTGCCAGCAGCGCGACAGGGTCGGGTGAAGCTTTCTTT. This rearrangement joins TRBV7-2 to TRBJ1-1; 7 bases are a match to TRBD1. This CDR3 comprises 13 residues. V was pared by 5 bases and J by 7 bases, with 7 bases of the junction left unmatched. Per the germline V gene, CDR1 is SGHTA and CDR2 is FQGNSA.

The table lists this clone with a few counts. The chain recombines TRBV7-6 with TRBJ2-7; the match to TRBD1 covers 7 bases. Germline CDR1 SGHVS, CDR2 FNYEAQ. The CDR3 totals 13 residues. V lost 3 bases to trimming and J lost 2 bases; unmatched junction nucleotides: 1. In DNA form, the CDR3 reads TGTGCCAGCAGCTTCGGGACAGCCTACGAGCAGTACTTC. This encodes CASSFGTAYEQYF. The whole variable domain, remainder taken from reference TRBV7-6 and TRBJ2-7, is GAGVSQSPRYKVTKRGQDVALRCDPISGHVSLYWYRQALGQGPEFLTYFNYEAQQDKSGLPNDRFSAERPEGSISTLTIQRTEQRDSAMYRCASSFGTAYEQYFGPGTRLTVT.

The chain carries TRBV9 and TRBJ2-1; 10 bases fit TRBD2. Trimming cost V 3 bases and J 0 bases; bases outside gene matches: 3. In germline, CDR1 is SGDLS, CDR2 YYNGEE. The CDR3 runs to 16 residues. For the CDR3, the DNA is TGTGCCAGCAGCGGGACTAGCGGATACTCCTACAATGAGCAGTTCTTC. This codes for CASSGTSGYSYNEQFF.

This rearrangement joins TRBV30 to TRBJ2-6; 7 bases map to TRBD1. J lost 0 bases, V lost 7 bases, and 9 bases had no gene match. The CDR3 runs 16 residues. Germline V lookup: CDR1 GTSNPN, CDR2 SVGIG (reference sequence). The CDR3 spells CASGPTGNSGANVLTF. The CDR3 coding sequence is TGTGCCTCCGGGCCGACAGGGAACTCTGGGGCCAACGTCCTGACTTTC.

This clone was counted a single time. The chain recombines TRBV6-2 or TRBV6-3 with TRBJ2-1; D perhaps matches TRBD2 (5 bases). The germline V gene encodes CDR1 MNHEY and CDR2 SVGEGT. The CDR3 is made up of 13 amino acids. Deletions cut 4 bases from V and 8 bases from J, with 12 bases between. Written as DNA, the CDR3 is TGTGCCAGCAGTTTTCGGGGTCATCATGAGCAGTTCTTC. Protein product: CASSFRGHHEQFF.

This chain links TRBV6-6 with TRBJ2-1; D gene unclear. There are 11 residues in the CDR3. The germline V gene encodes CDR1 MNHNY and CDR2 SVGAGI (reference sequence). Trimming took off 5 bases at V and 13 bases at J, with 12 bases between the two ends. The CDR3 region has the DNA TGTGCCAGCAGTCACAGTGCGTTTCAGTTCTTC. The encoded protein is CASSHSAFQFF.

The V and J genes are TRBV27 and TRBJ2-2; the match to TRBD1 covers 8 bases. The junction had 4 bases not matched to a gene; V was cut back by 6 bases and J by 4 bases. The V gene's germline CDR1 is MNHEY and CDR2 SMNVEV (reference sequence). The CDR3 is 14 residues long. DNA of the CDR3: TGTGCCAGCAGGCAGACAGGGGTCACCGGGGAGCTGTTTTTT. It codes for CASRQTGVTGELFF.

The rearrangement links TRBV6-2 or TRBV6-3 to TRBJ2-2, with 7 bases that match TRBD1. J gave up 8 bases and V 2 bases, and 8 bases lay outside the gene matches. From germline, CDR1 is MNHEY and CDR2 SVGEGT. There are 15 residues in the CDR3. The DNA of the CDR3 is TGTGCCAGCAGTTACACAGGGGTACCCTTTGGGGAGCTGTTTTTT. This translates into CASSYTGVPFGELFF.

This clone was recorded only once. CDR3 in amino acids: CASRILQGSAGGYTF. In DNA, the CDR3 is TGTGCCAGCAGGATTCTCCAGGGGAGCGCTGGAGGCTACACCTTC. The V and J genes are TRBV27 and TRBJ1-2, with D perhaps TRBD1 (6 bases). This CDR3 is built from 15 residues. V lost 6 bases to trimming and J lost 8 bases, with 22 bases between them. Germline V gives CDR1 MNHEY, CDR2 SMNVEV (reference sequence).

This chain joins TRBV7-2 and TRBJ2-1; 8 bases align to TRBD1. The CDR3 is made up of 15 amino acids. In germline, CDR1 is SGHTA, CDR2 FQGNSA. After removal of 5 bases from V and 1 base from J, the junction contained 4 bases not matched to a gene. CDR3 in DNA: TGTGCCAGCAGCCGGGACAGGTGGTCCTACAATGAGCAGTTCTTC. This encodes CASSRDRWSYNEQFF.

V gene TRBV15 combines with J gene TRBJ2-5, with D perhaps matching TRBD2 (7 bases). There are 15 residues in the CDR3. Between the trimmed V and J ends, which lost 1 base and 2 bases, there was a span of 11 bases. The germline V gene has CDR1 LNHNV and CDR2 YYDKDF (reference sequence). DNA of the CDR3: TGTGCCACCAGCAGAGGGGGAGGGGGACAAGAGACCCAGTACTTC. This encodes CATSRGGGGQETQYF. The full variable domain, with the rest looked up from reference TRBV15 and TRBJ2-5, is DAMVIQNPRYQVTQFGKPVTLSCSQTLNHNVMYWYQQKSSQAPKLLFHYYDKDFNNEADTPDNFQSRRPNTSFCFLDIRSPGLGDTAMYLCATSRGGGGQETQYFGPGTRLLVL.

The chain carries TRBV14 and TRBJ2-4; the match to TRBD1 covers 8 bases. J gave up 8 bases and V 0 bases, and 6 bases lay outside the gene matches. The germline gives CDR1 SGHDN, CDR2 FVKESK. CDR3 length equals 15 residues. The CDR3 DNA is TGTGCCAGCAGCCAAGACAGGGGGCTACGGTACATTCAGTACTTC. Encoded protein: CASSQDRGLRYIQYF.

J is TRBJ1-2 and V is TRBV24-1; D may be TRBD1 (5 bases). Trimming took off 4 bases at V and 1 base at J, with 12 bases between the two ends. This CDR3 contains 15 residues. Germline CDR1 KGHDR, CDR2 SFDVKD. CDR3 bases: TGTGCCACCAGTGACCCCCGACAGCTTAACTATGGCTACACCTTC. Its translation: CATSDPRQLNYGYTF.

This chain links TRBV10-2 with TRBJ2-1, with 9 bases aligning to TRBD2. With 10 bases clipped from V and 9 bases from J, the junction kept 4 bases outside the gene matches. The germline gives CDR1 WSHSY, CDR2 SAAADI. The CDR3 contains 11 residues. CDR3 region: CATAGGVEQFF. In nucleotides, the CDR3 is TGCGCCACCGCGGGGGGGGTTGAGCAGTTCTTC.

CDR3 in amino acids: CASSPGYTF. CDR3 coding DNA: TGTGCCAGCAGCCCAGGCTACACCTTC. This chain joins TRBV11-2 and TRBJ1-2; D call uncertain. Trimming removed 5 bases at V and 8 bases at J, with 3 bases between. From germline, CDR1 is SGHAT and CDR2 FQNNGV. The CDR3 is made up of 9 amino acids.

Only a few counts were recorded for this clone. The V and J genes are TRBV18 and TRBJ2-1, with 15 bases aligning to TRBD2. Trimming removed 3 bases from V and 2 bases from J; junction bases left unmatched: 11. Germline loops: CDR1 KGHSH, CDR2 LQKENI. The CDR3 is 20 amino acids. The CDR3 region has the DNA TGTGCCAGCTCACCCCGGGGCGGGACTAGCGGGGGGAGCGCCTACAATGAGCAGTTCTTC. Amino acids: CASSPRGGTSGGSAYNEQFF.

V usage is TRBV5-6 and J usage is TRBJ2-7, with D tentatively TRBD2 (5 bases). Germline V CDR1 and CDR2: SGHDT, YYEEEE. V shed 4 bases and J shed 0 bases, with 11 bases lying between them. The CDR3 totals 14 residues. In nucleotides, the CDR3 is TGTGCCAGCAGCGATGGAGGCGGCTCCTACGAGCAGTACGTC. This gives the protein CASSDGGGSYEQYV.

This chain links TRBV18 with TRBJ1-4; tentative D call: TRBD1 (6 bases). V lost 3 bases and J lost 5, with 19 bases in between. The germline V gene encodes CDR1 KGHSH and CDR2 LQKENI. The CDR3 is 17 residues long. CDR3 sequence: CASSPPGRDIPNEKLFF. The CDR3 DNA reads TGTGCCAGCTCACCCCCAGGACGGGACATCCCCAATGAAAAACTGTTTTTT.

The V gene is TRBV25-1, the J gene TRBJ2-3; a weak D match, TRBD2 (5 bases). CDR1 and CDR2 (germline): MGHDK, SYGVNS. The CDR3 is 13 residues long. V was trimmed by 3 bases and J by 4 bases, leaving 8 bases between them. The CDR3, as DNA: TGTGCCAGCAGTGACCCACTAGCAGATACGCAGTATTTT. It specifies CASSDPLADTQYF.

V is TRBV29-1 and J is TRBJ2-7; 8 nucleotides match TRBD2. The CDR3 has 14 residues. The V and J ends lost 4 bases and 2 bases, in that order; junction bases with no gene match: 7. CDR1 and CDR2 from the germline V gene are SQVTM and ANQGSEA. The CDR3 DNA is TGCAGCGTTGCCGGACGGGGGGGCACCTACGAGCAGTACGTC. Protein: CSVAGRGGTYEQYV.

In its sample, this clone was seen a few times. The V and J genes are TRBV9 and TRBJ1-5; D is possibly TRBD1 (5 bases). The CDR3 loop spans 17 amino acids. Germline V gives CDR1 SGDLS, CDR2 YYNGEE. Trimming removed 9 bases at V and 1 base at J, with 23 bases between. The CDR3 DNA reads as TGTGCCACCGTAGCCCCCACGACAGATGGGAGCAATCAGCCCCAGCATTTT. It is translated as CATVAPTTDGSNQPQHF.

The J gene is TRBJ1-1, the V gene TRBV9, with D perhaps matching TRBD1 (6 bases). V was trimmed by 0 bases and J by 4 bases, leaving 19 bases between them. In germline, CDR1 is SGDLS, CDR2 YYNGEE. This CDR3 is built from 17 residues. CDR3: CASSVGPATGLGTEAFF. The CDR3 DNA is TGTGCCAGCAGCGTAGGGCCCGCTACAGGGCTTGGCACTGAAGCTTTCTTT.

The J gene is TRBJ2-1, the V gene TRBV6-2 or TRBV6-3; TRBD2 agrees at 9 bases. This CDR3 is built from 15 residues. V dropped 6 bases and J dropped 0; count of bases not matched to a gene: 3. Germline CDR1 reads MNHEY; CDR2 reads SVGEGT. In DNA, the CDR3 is TGTGCCAGCAGCCGTAGCGGGAGCTCCTACAATGAGCAGTTCTTC. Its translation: CASSRSGSSYNEQFF.

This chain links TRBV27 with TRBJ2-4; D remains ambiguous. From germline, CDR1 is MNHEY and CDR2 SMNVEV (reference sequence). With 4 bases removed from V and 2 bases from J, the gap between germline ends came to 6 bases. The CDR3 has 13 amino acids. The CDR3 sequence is CASSWAPKNIQYF. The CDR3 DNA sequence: TGTGCCAGCAGTTGGGCACCCAAAAACATTCAGTACTTC.

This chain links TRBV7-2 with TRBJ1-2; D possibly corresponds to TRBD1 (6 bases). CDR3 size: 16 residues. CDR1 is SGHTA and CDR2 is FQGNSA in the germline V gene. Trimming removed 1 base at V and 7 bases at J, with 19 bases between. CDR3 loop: CASSLGTRTGWIGYTF. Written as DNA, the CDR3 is TGTGCCAGCAGCTTAGGGACACGAACAGGGTGGATTGGCTACACCTTC.

CDR3 nucleotides: TGTGCCAGCAGCCACCGCCTAGCGGAGGCTACGAATGAGCAGTTCTTC. It encodes CASSHRLAEATNEQFF. This rearrangement joins TRBV9 to TRBJ2-1; 7 bases align to TRBD2. This CDR3 has 16 amino acids. The V segment lost 4 bases and the J segment 7 bases; nucleotides outside the gene matches: 14. The germline gives CDR1 SGDLS, CDR2 YYNGEE.

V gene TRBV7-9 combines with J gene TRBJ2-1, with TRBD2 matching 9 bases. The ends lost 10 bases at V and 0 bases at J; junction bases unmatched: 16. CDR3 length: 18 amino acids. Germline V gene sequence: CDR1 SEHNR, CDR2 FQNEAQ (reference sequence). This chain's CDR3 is CATPRLAERTTSYNEQFF. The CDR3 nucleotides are TGTGCCACGCCCCGACTAGCGGAAAGAACAACCTCCTACAATGAGCAGTTCTTC.

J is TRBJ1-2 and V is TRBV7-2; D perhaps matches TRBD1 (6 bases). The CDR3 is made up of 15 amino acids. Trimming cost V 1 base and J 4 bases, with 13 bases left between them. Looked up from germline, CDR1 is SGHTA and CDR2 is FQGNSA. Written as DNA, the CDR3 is TGTGCCAGCAGCTTAGGTACCCAGGGGCCCTATGGCTACACCTTC. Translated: CASSLGTQGPYGYTF.

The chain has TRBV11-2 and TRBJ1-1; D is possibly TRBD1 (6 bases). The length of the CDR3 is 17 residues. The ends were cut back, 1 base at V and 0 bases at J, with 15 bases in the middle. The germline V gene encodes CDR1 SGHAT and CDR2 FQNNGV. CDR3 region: CASSLATAGAMNTEAFF. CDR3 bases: TGTGCCAGCAGCTTAGCGACGGCAGGGGCCATGAACACTGAAGCTTTCTTT.

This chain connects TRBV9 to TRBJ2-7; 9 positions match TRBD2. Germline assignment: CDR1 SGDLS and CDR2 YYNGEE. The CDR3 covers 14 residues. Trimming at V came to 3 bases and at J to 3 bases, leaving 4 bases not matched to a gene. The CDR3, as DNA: TGTGCCAGCAGCGCCAATAGCGGGAGCTACGAGCAGTACTTC. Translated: CASSANSGSYEQYF.